The sample holds many counts of the clone carrying this TCR beta chain. Its antigen is as yet unknown. Synthesis of cDNA was performed by 5'RACE using 10-nucleotide random UMIs. TCRdb re-analysed the 5' RACE reads in MiXCR, keeping a single row per CDR3 protein. The top ten hold 9.5% to 15% of the sample, which has fewer than 45,000 distinct CDR3 sequences, about 2.5% seen once. The data are from a study of neurological immune-mediated disorders. The study, taken as a whole, reports: There was no association between the multiple sclerosis repertoire cluster and any clinical or MRI feature. Across subjects, no CDR3 amino acid sequence appeared in expanded clones of more than one subject, a finding that suggested private repertoires in all groups.

V gave up 0 bases and J gave up 1 base, with 8 bases separating them. Germline V CDR1 and CDR2: SGDLS, YYNGEE. The CDR3 length is 15 residues. The chain employs TRBV9 and TRBJ2-1; perhaps TRBD2 as D (6 bases). The source of this sequence is a man aged 30-40 years with multiple sclerosis. The specimen sequenced was PBMCs. The CDR3 loop is CASSVDAGSYNEQFF. CDR3 in DNA: TGTGCCAGCAGCGTAGATGCGGGGTCCTACAATGAGCAGTTCTTC.